This TCR beta chain was captured by sequencing in a study of T cell changes during pregnancy in multiple sclerosis (dated by TCRdb to between 2018 and 2020). Regarding the complete study: In women with multiple sclerosis, the researchers looked at how the T cell repertoire shifted as pregnancy progressed.

A note on this clone: The clone's antigen remains unknown. No per-base quality is available; no much larger clone lies one base away.

Libraries came from the immunoSEQ multiplex PCR assay. The source is immuneACCESS, and TCRdb retained only in-frame sequences with V and J called. Part of the clones is not carried over; for the studies checked, unresolved V genes explain less than half of this, and the remainder is unexplained. The sample table shows about 77,000 clones, and roughly 90% are seen once. 1.9% of the sample comes from the top ten. Per the germline V gene, MNHEY is the CDR1 and SVGAGI is the CDR2. The V end gives up 6 bases and the J end 3 bases, leaving 7 bases in the junction not matched to a gene. Including the terminal cysteine and phenylalanine, the CDR3 comprises 15 residues. The kept DNA is CDR3 alone, 45 bases in frame from the first base.

This chain is built from TRBV6-5 and TRBJ2-2; 7 central nucleotides agree with TRBD1. The sequencing here drew on peripheral blood, taken before pregnancy. This receptor was obtained from a female donor with multiple sclerosis, enrolled in a pregnancy study. The base sequence is TGTGCCAGCAGAGAACAGGGGTGGGACACCGGGGAGCTGTTTTTT. Translated, it reads CASREQGWDTGELFF.